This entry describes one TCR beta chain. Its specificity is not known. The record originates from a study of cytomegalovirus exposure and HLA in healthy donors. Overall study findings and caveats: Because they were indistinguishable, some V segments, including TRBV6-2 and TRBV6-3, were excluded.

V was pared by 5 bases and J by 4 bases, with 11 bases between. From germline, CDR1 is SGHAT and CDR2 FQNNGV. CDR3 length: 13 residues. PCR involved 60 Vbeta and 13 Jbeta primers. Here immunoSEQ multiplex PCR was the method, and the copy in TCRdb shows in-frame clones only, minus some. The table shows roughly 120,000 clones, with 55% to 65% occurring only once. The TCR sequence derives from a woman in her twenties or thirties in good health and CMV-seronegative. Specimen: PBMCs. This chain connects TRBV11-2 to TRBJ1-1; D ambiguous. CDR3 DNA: TGTGCCAGCAGCCCCACAGCGGGCACTGAAGCTTTCTTT. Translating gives CASSPTAGTEAFF.